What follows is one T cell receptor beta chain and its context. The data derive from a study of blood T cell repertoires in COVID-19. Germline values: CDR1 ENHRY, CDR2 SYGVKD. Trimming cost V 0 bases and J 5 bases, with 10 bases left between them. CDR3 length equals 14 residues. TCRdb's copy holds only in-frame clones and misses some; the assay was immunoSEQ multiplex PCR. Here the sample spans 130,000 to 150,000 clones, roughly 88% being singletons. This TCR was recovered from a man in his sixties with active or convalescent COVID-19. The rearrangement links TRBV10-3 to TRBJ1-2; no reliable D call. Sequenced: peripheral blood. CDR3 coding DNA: TGTGCCATCAGTGAGTCTATGTCAGAATATGGCTACACCTTC. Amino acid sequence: CAISESMSEYGYTF.